These 29 T cell receptor beta chains originate from one sample sequenced in a study of response to subunit inactivated influenza vaccine. A single record per CDR3 protein comes from TCRdb applying MiXCR to the RT-PCR reads. This sample has 450,000 to 600,000 distinct CDR3 sequences, with approximately 16% found just once. Sequences were derived from CD4+ T cells sorted from PBMCs, sampled around 25 months after vaccination. The receptor source for this set is a man aged 50-75 years who received an inactivated influenza vaccine.

The chain is built from TRBV12-3 or TRBV12-4 and TRBJ1-1; D remains unclear. Trimming removed 5 bases from V and 1 base from J, with 11 bases in between. The CDR3 has 14 residues. CDR3 in DNA: TGTGCCAGCAGTCCCGGACTACAGAACACTGAAGCTTTCTTT. Its translation: CASSPGLQNTEAFF.

This clonotype has a handful of counts. J is TRBJ2-7 and V is TRBV28, with D possibly being TRBD2 (6 bases). Trimming removed 9 bases at V and 5 bases at J, with 14 bases between. CDR1 is MDHEN, CDR2 SYDVKM, per germline. CDR3 length: 12 residues. CDR3 bases: TGTGCCAGTAAGGGACTCGTCCACGAGCAGTACTTC. Translation gives CASKGLVHEQYF.

This clonotype was seen only a few times. The chain employs TRBV7-6 and TRBJ2-7; D remains ambiguous. V shed 1 base and J shed 6 bases, with 10 bases lying between them. This CDR3 region has 13 residues. Germline values: CDR1 SGHVS, CDR2 FNYEAQ. The CDR3 sequence: CASSLEKISEQYF. The CDR3 DNA sequence: TGTGCCAGCAGCTTAGAGAAAATAAGCGAGCAGTACTTC.

This clonotype was detected only a few times. V and J are TRBV6-5 and TRBJ2-5; no reliable D call. Trimming shortened V by 6 bases and J by 2 bases, and 10 bases separated the two germline ends. CDR3 length: 13 residues. Germline CDR1 and CDR2: MNHEY and SVGAGI. The CDR3 protein is CASSLDGQETQYF. CDR3 DNA: TGTGCCAGCAGCTTAGACGGACAAGAGACCCAGTACTTC.

The chain uses TRBV6-6 and TRBJ2-7; D call uncertain. The CDR3 sequence is 13 residues long. Germline CDR1 MNHNY, CDR2 SVGAGI (reference sequence). Deletions cut 2 bases from V and 5 bases from J, with 10 bases between. The DNA for the CDR3 is TGTGCCAGCAGTTACGGGGTTGCAAACGAGCAGTACTTC. This sequence encodes CASSYGVANEQYF.

V is TRBV19 and J is TRBJ2-7; D is possibly TRBD1 or TRBD2 (5 bases each). The V end lost 3 bases, the J end lost 3 bases, and 15 bases lay between the germline ends. From germline, CDR1 is LNHDA and CDR2 SQIVND (reference sequence). This CDR3 is 15 amino acids long. The CDR3 nucleotides are TGTGCCAGTAGTATCGCAGGCAGAGGGGTCTACGAGCAGTACTTC. It translates to CASSIAGRGVYEQYF.

V usage is TRBV28 and J usage is TRBJ1-1; D call uncertain. CDR3 size: 14 residues. The germline gives CDR1 MDHEN, CDR2 SYDVKM. V was shortened by 4 bases and J by 1 base, with 10 bases between the two germline ends. The DNA for the CDR3 is TGTGCCAGCAGTTATGTGGTCACGAACACTGAAGCTTTCTTT. Translated: CASSYVVTNTEAFF.

This rearrangement joins TRBV12-3 or TRBV12-4 to TRBJ2-5; D unresolved. Deletions cut 2 bases from V and 0 bases from J, with 7 bases between. The CDR3 has 14 residues. The CDR3: CASSLSLNQETQYF. CDR3 in DNA: TGTGCCAGCAGTTTAAGTCTGAACCAAGAGACCCAGTACTTC.

The chain employs TRBV18 and TRBJ2-5; 9 bases are a match to TRBD2. The CDR3 is 15 residues long. The J segment lost 1 base and the V segment lost 1 base, leaving 1 base of the junction unmatched. Per the germline V gene, CDR1 is KGHSH and CDR2 is LQKENI. The CDR3 nucleotides are TGTGCCAGCTCACCACGGACTAGCGCCCAAGAGACCCAGTACTTC. Translating it yields CASSPRTSAQETQYF.

This clonotype was seen only a few times. The chain has TRBV3-1 and TRBJ1-6; a weak D match, TRBD1 (6 bases). Germline V lookup: CDR1 LGHDT, CDR2 YNNKEL (reference sequence). The CDR3 loop spans 14 amino acids. Trimming took 6 bases from V and 9 from J, leaving 15 bases between them. The CDR3 bases are TGTGCCAGCAGACAACAGGGAACGGGTTCACCCCTCCACTTT. Protein: CASRQQGTGSPLHF.

This chain uses TRBV9 with TRBJ2-6; a weak D match, TRBD1 (6 bases). Germline-derived CDR1 and CDR2 are SGDLS and YYNGEE. The CDR3 loop spans 17 amino acids. The V end was cut by 4 bases, the J end by 5 bases, with 19 bases between. This chain's CDR3 is CASSFDTNRARANVLTF. As DNA, the CDR3 is TGTGCCAGCAGCTTCGATACGAACAGGGCACGGGCCAACGTCCTGACTTTC.

This clonotype was detected a few times. The rearrangement joins TRBV6-1 to TRBJ2-2; 11 bases agree with TRBD2. This CDR3 comprises 17 residues. The junction had 7 bases not matched to a gene; V was cut back by 6 bases and J by 1 base. Per the germline V gene, CDR1 is MNHNS and CDR2 is SASEGT. The CDR3 nucleotides read TGTGCCAGCAGCCGAAGTGGACTAGCGGGGAACACCGGGGAGCTGTTTTTT. Its translation: CASSRSGLAGNTGELFF.

V and J are TRBV6-6 and TRBJ1-5; no firm D call. The CDR3 sequence is 11 residues long. With 5 bases removed from V and 9 bases from J, the gap between germline ends came to 8 bases. Germline-derived CDR1 and CDR2 are MNHNY and SVGAGI (reference sequence). The CDR3 sequence: CASSEGWPQHF. As DNA, the CDR3 is TGTGCCAGCAGTGAGGGTTGGCCCCAGCATTTT.

This clonotype was found a few times. The chain links TRBV25-1 to TRBJ1-2; D may be TRBD1 (6 bases). CDR3 length equals 14 residues. Looked up from germline, CDR1 is MGHDK and CDR2 is SYGVNS. V lost 6 bases to trimming and J lost 7 bases, with 18 bases between them. The CDR3, as DNA: TGTGCCAGCAGGGTTACCGGGACAAAGGGTGGCTACACCTTC. It yields the protein CASRVTGTKGGYTF.

This clonotype was seen a handful of times. This chain links TRBV20-1 with TRBJ2-2; TRBD1 aligns across 7 bases. The CDR3 extends over 13 amino acids. V shed 5 bases and J 4 bases; nucleotides not matched to a gene: 4. Germline lookup yields CDR1 DFQATT and CDR2 SNEGSKA (reference sequence). This CDR3 is CSASGTATGELFF. The CDR3 DNA is TGCAGTGCTTCCGGGACAGCCACCGGGGAGCTGTTTTTT.

This chain uses TRBV5-1 with TRBJ2-1; TRBD2 agrees at 7 bases. The V gene end was trimmed by 0 bases and the J gene end by 2 bases; junction bases not matched to a gene: 8. Germline CDR1 and CDR2: SGHRS and YFSETQ. The CDR3 loop spans 17 amino acids. CDR3 nucleotide sequence: TGCGCCAGCAGCTTGGTCCTAGCGGAAACCACCTACAATGAGCAGTTCTTC. Protein product: CASSLVLAETTYNEQFF.

The chain is built from TRBV10-3 and TRBJ2-5, with 7 bases fitting TRBD2. This CDR3 has 14 residues. J gave up 2 bases and V 4 bases, and 4 bases lay outside the gene matches. Germline V CDR1 and CDR2: ENHRY, SYGVKD. CDR3 protein: CAISASAGQETQYF. The CDR3 DNA reads TGTGCCATCAGTGCGTCAGCGGGGCAAGAGACCCAGTACTTC.

This clonotype came up a few times. The chain has TRBV12-3 or TRBV12-4 and TRBJ2-7; 8 bases are a match to TRBD1. The CDR3 runs 13 residues. V lost 7 bases to trimming and J lost 7 bases; unmatched junction nucleotides: 9. The CDR3 region is CASTGQGAGEQYF. The CDR3 DNA reads TGTGCCAGCACGGGGCAGGGGGCTGGAGAGCAGTACTTC.

The chain recombines TRBV5-1 with TRBJ2-5, with D possibly being TRBD1 (6 bases). V lost 0 bases, J lost 6 bases, and 15 bases lay in between. CDR1 is SGHRS, CDR2 YFSETQ, per germline. CDR3 length equals 15 residues. CDR3 sequence: CASSLATRGGKTQYF. CDR3 DNA sequence: TGCGCCAGCAGCTTGGCCACCAGGGGCGGAAAGACCCAGTACTTC.

This clonotype was detected once. The chain employs TRBV4-1 and TRBJ1-4; D call uncertain. This CDR3 is 16 amino acids long. The ends were cut back, 1 base at V and 5 bases at J, with 14 bases in the middle. Germline V CDR1 and CDR2: MGHRA, YSYEKL. The CDR3, as DNA: TGCGCCAGCAGCCAAGGTCGGGCGATGGTGAATGAAAAACTGTTTTTT. The encoded protein is CASSQGRAMVNEKLFF.

This clonotype has ten or more counts. The chain is built from TRBV20-1 and TRBJ2-7; 8 nucleotides align to TRBD1. The junction had 6 bases not matched to a gene; V was cut back by 3 bases and J by 5 bases. Germline V CDR1 and CDR2: DFQATT, SNEGSKA (reference sequence). CDR3 size: 13 residues. DNA for the CDR3: TGCAGTGCTAGTGACAGGGGTACCCACGAGCAGTACTTC. Encoded protein: CSASDRGTHEQYF.

For this clonotype: Germline is not matched at one junction end, which may reflect a read error. The chain joins TRBV4-2 to TRBJ2-7, with 13 positions matching TRBD2. The CDR3 has 17 residues. Germline-derived CDR1 and CDR2 are LGHNA and YNFKEQ. CDR3 in amino acids: CASSVGPGTSGMYAQYF. The CDR3 DNA is TGTGCCAGCAGCGTAGGTCCGGGGACTAGCGGGATGTACGCGCAGTACTTC.

The sample holds one count of this clonotype. The J gene is TRBJ2-5, the V gene TRBV2; perhaps TRBD1 as D (5 bases). The CDR3 spans 13 residues. V gave up 6 bases and J gave up 5 bases, with 13 bases separating them. Germline CDR1 and CDR2: SNHLY and FYNNEI. CDR3 bases: TGTGCCAGCAGCTCCCCAGGGTTCGAGACCCAGTACTTC. It encodes CASSSPGFETQYF.

The sample holds a few counts of this clonotype. The chain employs TRBV7-9 and TRBJ2-3, with no clear D. The J call is uncertain, as TRBJ1-5 better fits the DNA end. The germline CDR1 and CDR2 sequences are SEHNR and FQNEAQ (reference sequence). CDR3 length equals 14 residues. The CDR3 is CASSLVTGTDTQHF. The DNA of the CDR3 is TGTGCCAGCAGCTTAGTTACGGGAACAGATACGCAGCATTTT.

The V and J genes are TRBV20-1 and TRBJ2-2; D is perhaps TRBD2 (5 bases). Trimming stripped 3 bases from V and 5 bases from J, with 10 bases between. CDR3 length: 13 residues. Germline values: CDR1 DFQATT, CDR2 SNEGSKA (reference sequence). DNA for the CDR3: TGCAGTGCTAGGGAGGTCCGTACCGGGGAGCTGTTTTTT. This codes for CSAREVRTGELFF.

The chain recombines TRBV30 with TRBJ1-1; D perhaps matches TRBD1 (6 bases). Germline CDR1 GTSNPN, CDR2 SVGIG (reference sequence). V lost 1 base, J lost 1 base, and 13 bases lay in between. The length of the CDR3 is 15 residues. The CDR3 loop reads CAWSGGRRGNTEAFF. CDR3 DNA sequence: TGTGCCTGGAGTGGGGGTCGCAGGGGGAACACTGAAGCTTTCTTT.

The chain has TRBV7-2 and TRBJ2-1; D unclear. CDR3 size: 15 residues. The germline gives CDR1 SGHTA, CDR2 FQGNSA. Trimming cost V 1 base and J 0 bases, with 7 bases left between them. This CDR3 is CASSLDWSSYNEQFF. The CDR3 nucleotides read TGTGCCAGCAGCTTAGACTGGAGCTCCTACAATGAGCAGTTCTTC.

This clonotype came up a few times. The gene calls are TRBV10-1 and TRBJ2-3; D remains unclear. The V end lost 1 base, the J end lost 9 bases, and 14 bases lay between the germline ends. The germline gives CDR1 WNHNN, CDR2 SYGVQD (reference sequence). The CDR3 sequence is 14 residues long. The CDR3 DNA is TGCGCCAGCAGTGAGTTCGCTTCTCGCCAAACGCAGTATTTT. This encodes CASSEFASRQTQYF.

This chain connects TRBV29-1 to TRBJ2-2; D gene uncertain. V was shortened by 7 bases and J by 0 bases, with 12 bases between the two germline ends. The CDR3 is made up of 14 amino acids. Germline CDR1 reads SQVTM; CDR2 reads ANQGSEA. The CDR3 nucleotides read TGCAGCGCTACGATAGGGCCGAACACCGGGGAGCTGTTTTTT. Translated: CSATIGPNTGELFF.